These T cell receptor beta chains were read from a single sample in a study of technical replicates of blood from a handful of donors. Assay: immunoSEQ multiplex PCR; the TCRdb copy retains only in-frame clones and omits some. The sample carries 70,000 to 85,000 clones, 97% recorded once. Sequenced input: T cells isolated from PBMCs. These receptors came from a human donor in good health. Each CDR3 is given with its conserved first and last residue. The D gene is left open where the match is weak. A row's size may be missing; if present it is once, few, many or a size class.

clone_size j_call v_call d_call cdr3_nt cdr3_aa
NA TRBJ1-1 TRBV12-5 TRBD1 TGTGCTAGTGGTTTGGTACCAGACAGGGGCACGGACACTGAAGCTTTCTTT CASGLVPDRGTDTEAFF
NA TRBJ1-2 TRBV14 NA TGTGCCAGCAGCCAAGATCTCAGGGGCCTCGATGGCTACACCTTC CASSQDLRGLDGYTF
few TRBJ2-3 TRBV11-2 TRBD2 TGTGCCAGCAGGTTTACCGGGACTAGAAGGCCAGATACGCAGTATTTT CASRFTGTRRPDTQYF
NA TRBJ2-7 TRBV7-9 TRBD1 TGTGCCAGCAGCGACATGGGACAGGGATACTACGAGCAGTACTTC CASSDMGQGYYEQYF
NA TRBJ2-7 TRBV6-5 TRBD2 TGTGCCAGCAGTTACTCGAGACTAGCGGGCTCCTACGAGCAGTACTTC CASSYSRLAGSYEQYF
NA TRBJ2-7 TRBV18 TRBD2 TGTGCCAGCTCACCACCGGGACTAGCGGGAGAGCAGTACTTC CASSPPGLAGEQYF
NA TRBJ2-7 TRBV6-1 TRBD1 TGTGCCAGCAGCGAAGAAGGGCAGGGGGCATGGGAGCAGTACTTC CASSEEGQGAWEQYF
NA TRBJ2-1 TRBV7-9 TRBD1 TGTGCCAGCAGCTTTACAGGGGCCTACAATGAGCAGTTCTTC CASSFTGAYNEQFF
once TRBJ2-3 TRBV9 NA TGTGCCAGCAGCGTAGACCCCGCGGGAGATACGCAGTATTTT CASSVDPAGDTQYF
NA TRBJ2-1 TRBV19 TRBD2 TGTGCCAGTAGTATTAACGTGGGACTAGGTCTAAGCGATGAGCAGTTCTTC CASSINVGLGLSDEQFF
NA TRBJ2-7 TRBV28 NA TGTGCGGTCCTCTCCAGCGAAGTCATGGACGAGCAGTACTTC CAVLSSEVMDEQYF
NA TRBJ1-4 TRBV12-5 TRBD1 TGTGCTAGTGGTTTGGAACATACAAGGACAGGGGGCGAATCTACAACTAATGAAAAACTGTTTTTT CASGLEHTRTGGESTTNEKLFF
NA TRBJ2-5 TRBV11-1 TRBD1 TGTGCCAGCAGCCTACACGAACAGGGGGAGACCCAGTACTTC CASSLHEQGETQYF
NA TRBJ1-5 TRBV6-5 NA TGTGCCAGCAGGCGTTCAATGTCCAATCAGCCCCAGCATTTT CASRRSMSNQPQHF
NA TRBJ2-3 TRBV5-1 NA TGCGCCAGCAGCTTGGATCCAGGGGATGCGGATACGCAGTATTTT CASSLDPGDADTQYF
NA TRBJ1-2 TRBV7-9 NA TGTGCCAGCAGCTTAAAGGCAGGGGAGCACTATGGCTACACCTTC CASSLKAGEHYGYTF
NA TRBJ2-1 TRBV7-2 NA TGTGCCAGCAGCTTAGCGGGGGGGCACAATGAGCAGTTCTTC CASSLAGGHNEQFF
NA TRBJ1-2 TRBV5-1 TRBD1 TGCGCCAGCAGCTTGGATAGGGGGCGCGGCTACACCTTC CASSLDRGRGYTF
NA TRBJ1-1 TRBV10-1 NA TGCGCCAGCAGCCGAAGCGAGAGCACTGAAGCTTTCTTT CASSRSESTEAFF
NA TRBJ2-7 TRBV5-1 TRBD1 TGCGCCAGCAGCTTGGCCAGCAGGGGGCTCTACGAGCAGTACTTC CASSLASRGLYEQYF
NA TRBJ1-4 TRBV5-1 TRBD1 TGCGCCAGCAGCTTGGGGGCAGGGGGAAATGAAAAACTGTTTTTT CASSLGAGGNEKLFF
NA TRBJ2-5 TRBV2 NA TGTGCCAGCGGGGGGTCTGAGAAGTACTTC CASGGSEKYF
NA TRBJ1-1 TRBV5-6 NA TGTGCCAGCAGCTTGCTCATCAGCAGGGCTTTCTTT CASSLLISRAFF
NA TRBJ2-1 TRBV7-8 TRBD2 TGTGCCAGCAGCTTATCCTCGGGACTAGCGGGCCATGAGCAGTTCTTC CASSLSSGLAGHEQFF
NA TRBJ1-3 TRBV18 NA TGTGCCAGCTCACCAGGCTCGGGGGGACCGGAAAACACCATATATTTT CASSPGSGGPENTIYF
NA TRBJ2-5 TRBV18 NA TGTGCCAGCTCACCACCATCAAGCTGGGAGGAGACCCAGTACTTC CASSPPSSWEETQYF
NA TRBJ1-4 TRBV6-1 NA TGTGCCAGCAGTGAATATCCCGTGGGTCGCGGTAATGAAAAACTGTTTTTT CASSEYPVGRGNEKLFF
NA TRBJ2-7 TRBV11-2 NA TGTGCCAGCAGCTTAGATCTCCTGGGCAGGGGAACATTCAAGGACGAGCAGTACTTC CASSLDLLGRGTFKDEQYF
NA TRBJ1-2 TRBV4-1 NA TGCGCCAGCAGCCAAGATTGGGGGACACGTATCTATGGCTACACCTTC CASSQDWGTRIYGYTF
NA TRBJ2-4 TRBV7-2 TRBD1 TGTGCCAGCAGCGTACTACAGGGGGCGAGGGGTTTAAACATTCAGTACTTC CASSVLQGARGLNIQYF
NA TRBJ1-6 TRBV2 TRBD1 TGTGCCAGCAGCGTACAGGGGTTAGAGAATAATTCACCCCTCCACTTT CASSVQGLENNSPLHF
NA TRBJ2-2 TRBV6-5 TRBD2 TGTGCCAGCAGTTACCCTTGGGGGGGGAGCTCCGGGGAGCTGTTTTTT CASSYPWGGSSGELFF
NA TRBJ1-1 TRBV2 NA TGTGCCAGCAGTGATCTGTGGAACACTGAAGCTTTCTTT CASSDLWNTEAFF
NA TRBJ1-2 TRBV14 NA TGTGCCAGCAGCCAAGATACGCCCATCCGGAGGTATGGCTACACCTTC CASSQDTPIRRYGYTF
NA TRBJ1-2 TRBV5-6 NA TGTGCCAGCAGCTCGGTGGGGAGGATCAGGTATGGCTACACCTTC CASSSVGRIRYGYTF
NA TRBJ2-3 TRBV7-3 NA TGTGCCAGCAGCCCGGGGTCCCCCACAGATACGCAGTATTTT CASSPGSPTDTQYF
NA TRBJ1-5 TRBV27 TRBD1 TGTGCCAGCAGTTTATTTCACCGGGGGACAGACAATCAGCCCCAGCATTTT CASSLFHRGTDNQPQHF
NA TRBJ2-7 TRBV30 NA TGTGCCTGGAGTGTATCCGGGAGTGAGCAGTACTTC CAWSVSGSEQYF
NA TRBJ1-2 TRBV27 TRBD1 TGTGCCAGCAGGTCTACCGGGACAGGGTCGTTAGGCTACACCTTC CASRSTGTGSLGYTF
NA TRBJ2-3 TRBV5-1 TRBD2 TGCGCCAGCAGCTTGGGGACTAGCGGGAGTAGGATTAGTGGTGCAGATACGCAGTATTTT CASSLGTSGSRISGADTQYF
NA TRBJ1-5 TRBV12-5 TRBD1 TGTGCTAGTGGTTTGGCCCCGGCAGGGGGGTCCTATAGCAATCAGCCCCAGCATTTT CASGLAPAGGSYSNQPQHF
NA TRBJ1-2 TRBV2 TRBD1 TGTGCCAGCAGCCCGACAGGGGGCAGGGGCTACACCTTC CASSPTGGRGYTF
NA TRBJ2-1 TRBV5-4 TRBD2 TGTGCCAGCAGCATAGCGGGAGTGAATGAGCAGTTCTTC CASSIAGVNEQFF